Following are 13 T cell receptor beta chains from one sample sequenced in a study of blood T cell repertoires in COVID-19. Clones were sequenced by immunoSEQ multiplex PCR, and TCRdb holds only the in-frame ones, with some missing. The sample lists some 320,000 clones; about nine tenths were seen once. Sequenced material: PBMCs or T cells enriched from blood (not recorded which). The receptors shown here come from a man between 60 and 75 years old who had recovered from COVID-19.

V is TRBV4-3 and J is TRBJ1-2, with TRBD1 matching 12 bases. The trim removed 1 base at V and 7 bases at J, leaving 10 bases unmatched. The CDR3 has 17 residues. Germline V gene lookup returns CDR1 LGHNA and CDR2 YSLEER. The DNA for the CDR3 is TGCGCCAGCAGCCAAGTGTATCCGGGACAGGGGGCCGGTGGCTACACCTTC. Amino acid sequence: CASSQVYPGQGAGGYTF.

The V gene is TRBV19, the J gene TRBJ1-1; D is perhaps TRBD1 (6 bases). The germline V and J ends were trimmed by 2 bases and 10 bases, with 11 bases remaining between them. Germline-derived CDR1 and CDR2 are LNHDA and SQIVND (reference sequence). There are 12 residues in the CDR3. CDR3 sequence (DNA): TGTGCCAGTAGTATAACAGGGAGGGTAGCTTTCTTT. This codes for CASSITGRVAFF.

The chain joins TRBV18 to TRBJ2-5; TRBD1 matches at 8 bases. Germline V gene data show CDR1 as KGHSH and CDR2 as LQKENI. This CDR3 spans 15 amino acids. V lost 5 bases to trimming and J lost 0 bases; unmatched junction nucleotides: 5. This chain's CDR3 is CASSKGQEYQETQYF. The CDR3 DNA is TGTGCCAGCTCAAAGGGACAGGAGTACCAAGAGACCCAGTACTTC.

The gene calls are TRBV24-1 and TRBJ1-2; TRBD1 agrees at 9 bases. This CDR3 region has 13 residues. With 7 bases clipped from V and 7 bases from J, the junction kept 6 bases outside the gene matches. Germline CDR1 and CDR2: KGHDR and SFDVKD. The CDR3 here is CATSPGTGFGYTF. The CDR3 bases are TGTGCCACCAGCCCCGGGACAGGGTTTGGCTACACCTTC.

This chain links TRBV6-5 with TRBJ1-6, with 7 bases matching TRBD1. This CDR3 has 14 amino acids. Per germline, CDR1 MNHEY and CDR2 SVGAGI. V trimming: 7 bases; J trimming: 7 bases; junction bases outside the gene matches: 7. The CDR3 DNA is TGTGCCAGCAAGGTCGGACAGGAGAATTCACCCCTCCACTTT. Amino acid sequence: CASKVGQENSPLHF.

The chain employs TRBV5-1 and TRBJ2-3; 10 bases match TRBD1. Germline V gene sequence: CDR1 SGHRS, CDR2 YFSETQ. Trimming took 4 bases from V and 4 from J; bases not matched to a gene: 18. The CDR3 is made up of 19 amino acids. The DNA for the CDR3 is TGCGCCAGCAGCACGACAGGGGGCAACAGCTTCACCCTCTCAGATACGCAGTATTTT. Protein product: CASSTTGGNSFTLSDTQYF.

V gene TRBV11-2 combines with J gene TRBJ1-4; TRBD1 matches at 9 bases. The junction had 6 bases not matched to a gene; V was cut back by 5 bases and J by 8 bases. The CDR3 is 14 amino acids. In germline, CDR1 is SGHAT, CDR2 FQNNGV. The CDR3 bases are TGTGCCAGCAGCCCCGGGACAGGGTACGAAAAACTGTTTTTT. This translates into CASSPGTGYEKLFF.

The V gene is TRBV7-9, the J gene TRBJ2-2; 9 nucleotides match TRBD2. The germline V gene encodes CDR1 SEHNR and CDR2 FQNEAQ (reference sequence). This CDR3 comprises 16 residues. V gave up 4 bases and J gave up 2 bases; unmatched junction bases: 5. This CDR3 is CASSSRLADNTGELFF. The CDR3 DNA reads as TGTGCCAGCAGCTCGAGACTAGCGGACAACACCGGGGAGCTGTTTTTT.

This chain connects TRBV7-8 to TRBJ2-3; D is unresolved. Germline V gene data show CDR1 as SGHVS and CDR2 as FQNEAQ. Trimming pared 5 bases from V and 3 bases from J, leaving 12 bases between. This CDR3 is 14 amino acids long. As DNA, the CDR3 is TGTGCCAGCAGCCCCCCTTTGAGGACAGATACGCAGTATTTT. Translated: CASSPPLRTDTQYF.

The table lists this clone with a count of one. As DNA, the CDR3 is TGTGCCAGCAGTGCCGACAGGATCTATGGCTACACCTTC. Protein product: CASSADRIYGYTF. The chain links TRBV6-2 or TRBV6-3 to TRBJ1-2; a weak D match, TRBD1 (6 bases). Trimming shortened V by 5 bases and J by 4 bases, and 11 bases separated the two germline ends. The CDR3 sequence is 13 residues long. Germline V gives CDR1 MNHEY, CDR2 SVGEGT.

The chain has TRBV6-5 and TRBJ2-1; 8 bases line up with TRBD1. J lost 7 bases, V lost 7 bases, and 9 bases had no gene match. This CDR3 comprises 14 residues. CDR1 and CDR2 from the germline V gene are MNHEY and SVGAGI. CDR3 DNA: TGTGCCAGCACCCCGGACAGGGTGGTAAATGAGCAGTTCTTC. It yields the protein CASTPDRVVNEQFF.

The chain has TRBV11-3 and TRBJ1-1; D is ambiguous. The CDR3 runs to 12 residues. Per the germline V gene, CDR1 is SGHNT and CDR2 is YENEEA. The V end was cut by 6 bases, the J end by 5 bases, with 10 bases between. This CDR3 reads CASRLAGTEAFF. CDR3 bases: TGTGCCAGCAGGCTGGCAGGAACTGAAGCTTTCTTT.

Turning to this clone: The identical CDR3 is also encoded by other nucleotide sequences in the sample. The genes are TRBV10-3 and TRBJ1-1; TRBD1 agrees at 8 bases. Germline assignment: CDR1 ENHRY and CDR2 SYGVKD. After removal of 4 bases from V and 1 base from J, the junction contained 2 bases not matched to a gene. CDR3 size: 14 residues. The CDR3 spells CAISAGQGNTEAFF. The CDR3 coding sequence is TGTGCCATCAGTGCCGGACAGGGGAACACTGAAGCTTTCTTT.